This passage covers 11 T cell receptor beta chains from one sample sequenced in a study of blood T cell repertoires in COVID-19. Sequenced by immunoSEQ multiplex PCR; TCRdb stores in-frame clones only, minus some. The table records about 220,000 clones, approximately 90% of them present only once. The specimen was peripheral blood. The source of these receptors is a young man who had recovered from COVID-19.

The CDR3 nucleotides read TGTGCCAGCAGTGAAAACAGGGGGCTCCCCTATAATTCACCCCTCCACTTT. Protein sequence: CASSENRGLPYNSPLHF. This chain connects TRBV25-1 to TRBJ1-6; 9 bases are a match to TRBD1. Germline V gene data show CDR1 as MGHDK and CDR2 as SYGVNS. CDR3 length equals 17 residues. Trimming removed 2 bases from V and 2 bases from J; junction bases left unmatched: 4.

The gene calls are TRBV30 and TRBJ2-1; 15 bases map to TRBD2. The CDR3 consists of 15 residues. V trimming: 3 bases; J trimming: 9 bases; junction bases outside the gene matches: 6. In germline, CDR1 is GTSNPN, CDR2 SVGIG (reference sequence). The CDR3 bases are TGTGCCTGGAGCGGACTAGCGGGGGGGCGAGGTGAGCAGTTCTTC. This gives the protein CAWSGLAGGRGEQFF.

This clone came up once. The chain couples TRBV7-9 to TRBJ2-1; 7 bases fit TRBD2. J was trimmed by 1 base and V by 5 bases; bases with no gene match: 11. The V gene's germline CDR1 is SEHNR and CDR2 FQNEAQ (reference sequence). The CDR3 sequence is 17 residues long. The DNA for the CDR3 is TGTGCCAGCAGCCCTATGGGGGGAGGGCCATCCTACAATGAGCAGTTCTTC. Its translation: CASSPMGGGPSYNEQFF.

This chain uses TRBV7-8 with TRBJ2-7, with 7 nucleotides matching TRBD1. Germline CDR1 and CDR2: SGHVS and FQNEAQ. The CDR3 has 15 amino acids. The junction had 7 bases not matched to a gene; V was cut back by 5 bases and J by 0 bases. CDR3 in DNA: TGTGCCAGCAGCACGGGACAGCTGAGCTCCTACGAGCAGTACTTC. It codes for CASSTGQLSSYEQYF.

Here the CDR3 reads CASSPLAGTGVTEAFF. CDR3 nucleotides: TGTGCCAGCAGCCCCCTAGCCGGGACAGGGGTCACTGAAGCTTTCTTT. This sequence joins TRBV3-1 (or the pseudogene TRBV3-2) and TRBJ1-1; 10 bases are a match to TRBD1. The V and J ends lost 4 bases and 4 bases, in that order; junction bases with no gene match: 9. The CDR3 is 16 residues long. Germline lookup yields CDR1 LGHDT and CDR2 YNNKEL (reference sequence).

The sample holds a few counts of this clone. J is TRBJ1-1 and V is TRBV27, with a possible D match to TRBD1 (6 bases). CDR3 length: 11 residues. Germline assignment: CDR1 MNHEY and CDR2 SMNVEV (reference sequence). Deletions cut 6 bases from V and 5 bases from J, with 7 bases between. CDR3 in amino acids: CASRQGTEAFF. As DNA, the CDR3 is TGTGCCAGCAGACAGGGTACTGAAGCTTTCTTT.

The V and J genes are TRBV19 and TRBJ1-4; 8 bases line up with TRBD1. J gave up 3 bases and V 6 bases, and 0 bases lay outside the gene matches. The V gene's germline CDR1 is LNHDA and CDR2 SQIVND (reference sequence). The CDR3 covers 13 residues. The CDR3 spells CASRTGANEKLFF. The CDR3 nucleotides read TGTGCCAGTAGGACAGGGGCTAATGAAAAACTGTTTTTT.

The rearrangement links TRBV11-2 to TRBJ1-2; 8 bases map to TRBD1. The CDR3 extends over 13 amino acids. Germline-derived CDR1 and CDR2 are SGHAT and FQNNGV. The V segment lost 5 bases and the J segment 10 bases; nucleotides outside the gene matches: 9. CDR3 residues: CASSPSGQGLYTF. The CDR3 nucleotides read TGTGCCAGCAGCCCCAGCGGACAGGGACTCTACACCTTC.

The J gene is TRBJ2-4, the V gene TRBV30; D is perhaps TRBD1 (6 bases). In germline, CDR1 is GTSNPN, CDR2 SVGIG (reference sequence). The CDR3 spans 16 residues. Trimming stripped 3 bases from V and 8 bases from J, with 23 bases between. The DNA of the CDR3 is TGTGCCTGGAGAAAGGAACAGGGTTGGGGTTCGGACATTCAGTACTTC. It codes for CAWRKEQGWGSDIQYF.

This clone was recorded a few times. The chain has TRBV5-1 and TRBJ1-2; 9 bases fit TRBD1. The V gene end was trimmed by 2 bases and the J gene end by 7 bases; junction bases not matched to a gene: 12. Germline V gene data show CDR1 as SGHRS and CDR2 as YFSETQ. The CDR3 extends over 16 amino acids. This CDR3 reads CASSLVSGQGMSGYTF. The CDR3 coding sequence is TGCGCCAGCAGCTTAGTCTCAGGACAGGGGATGTCTGGCTACACCTTC.

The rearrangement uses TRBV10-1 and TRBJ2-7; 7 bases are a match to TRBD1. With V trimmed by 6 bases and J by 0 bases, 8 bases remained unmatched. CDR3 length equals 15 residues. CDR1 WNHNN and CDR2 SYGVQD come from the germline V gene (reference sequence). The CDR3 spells CASSETGTGSYEQYF. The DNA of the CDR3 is TGCGCCAGCAGCGAGACAGGGACCGGCTCCTACGAGCAGTACTTC.